A selection of T cell receptor beta chains follows, all from one sample in a study of T cell responses to AZD1222 COVID-19 vaccine. Here immunoSEQ multiplex PCR was the method, and the copy in TCRdb shows in-frame clones only, minus some. The data show approximately 65,000 clones, around 83% seen once. Source: peripheral blood, taken on day 0 of AZD1222 vaccination. These receptors all stem from an adult in good health. Both conserved end residues are part of each CDR3. The D gene is left open where the match is weak. Where a row states a size, it is once, few, many or the class of an expanded clone; other rows omit it.

j_call: TRBJ1-5
clone_size: few
d_call: -
v_call: TRBV12-3/TRBV12-4
cdr3_aa: CASSGDLFQPQHF
cdr3_nt: TGTGCCAGCAGTGGTGACTTGTTTCAGCCCCAGCATTTT

j_call: TRBJ1-1
clone_size: -
d_call: -
v_call: TRBV10-3
cdr3_aa: CAISESPGPGAEAFF
cdr3_nt: TGTGCCATCAGTGAGTCGCCGGGCCCGGGCGCTGAAGCTTTCTTT

j_call: TRBJ2-7
clone_size: -
d_call: -
v_call: TRBV5-1
cdr3_aa: CASSLLASREQYF
cdr3_nt: TGCGCCAGCAGCTTGTTGGCCAGTAGAGAGCAGTACTTC

j_call: TRBJ1-6
clone_size: -
d_call: -
v_call: TRBV5-5
cdr3_aa: CASSFGTAYSPLHF
cdr3_nt: TGTGCCAGCAGCTTCGGGACGGCGTATTCACCCCTCCACTTT

j_call: TRBJ2-2
clone_size: -
d_call: -
v_call: TRBV12-3/TRBV12-4
cdr3_aa: CASSPQTGELFF
cdr3_nt: TGTGCCAGCAGTCCCCAAACCGGGGAGCTGTTTTTT

j_call: TRBJ1-2
clone_size: -
d_call: -
v_call: TRBV7-2
cdr3_aa: CASSLWGDGYTF
cdr3_nt: TGTGCCAGCAGCTTATGGGGGGATGGCTACACCTTC

j_call: TRBJ1-5
clone_size: -
d_call: -
v_call: TRBV5-1
cdr3_aa: CASSLSWSQPQHF
cdr3_nt: TGCGCCAGCAGCCTCTCATGGAGTCAGCCCCAGCATTTT

j_call: TRBJ1-4
clone_size: -
d_call: -
v_call: TRBV19
cdr3_aa: CASQELRGEKLFF
cdr3_nt: TGTGCCAGTCAAGAACTTAGGGGTGAAAAACTGTTTTTT

j_call: TRBJ2-2
clone_size: -
d_call: -
v_call: TRBV6-8
cdr3_aa: CASSRAPMETGELFF
cdr3_nt: TGTGCCAGCAGTCGGGCCCCGATGGAGACCGGGGAGCTGTTTTTT

j_call: TRBJ1-5
clone_size: -
d_call: -
v_call: TRBV11-2
cdr3_aa: CASSLGSGQPQHF
cdr3_nt: TGTGCCAGCAGCTTAGGGTCAGGTCAGCCCCAGCATTTT

j_call: TRBJ2-5
clone_size: -
d_call: -
v_call: TRBV12-5
cdr3_aa: CASGLVTGQARSMRLQKETQYF
cdr3_nt: TGTGCTAGTGGTTTGGTAACTGGACAAGCCCGTAGCATGAGGCTTCAAAAAGAGACCCAGTACTTC

j_call: TRBJ2-7
clone_size: -
d_call: -
v_call: TRBV21-1
cdr3_aa: CASGEGEGGGYEQYF
cdr3_nt: TGTGCCAGCGGCGAGGGTGAGGGAGGGGGCTACGAGCAGTACTTC

j_call: TRBJ2-3
clone_size: -
d_call: TRBD2
v_call: TRBV7-9
cdr3_aa: CASSPPSGAGDTQYF
cdr3_nt: TGTGCCAGCAGCCCCCCTAGCGGGGCGGGGGATACGCAGTATTTT

j_call: TRBJ1-2
clone_size: -
d_call: -
v_call: TRBV10-3
cdr3_aa: CAITGSYLYGYTF
cdr3_nt: TGTGCCATCACTGGGAGTTACCTTTATGGCTACACCTTC

j_call: TRBJ2-5
clone_size: -
d_call: TRBD2
v_call: TRBV3-1/TRBV3-2
cdr3_aa: CASSPETGGFETQYF
cdr3_nt: TGTGCCAGCAGCCCCGAAACGGGGGGTTTTGAGACCCAGTACTTC

j_call: TRBJ1-4
clone_size: -
d_call: -
v_call: TRBV3-1/TRBV3-2
cdr3_aa: CASSPARKEKLFF
cdr3_nt: TGTGCCAGCAGCCCTGCCAGGAAGGAAAAACTGTTTTTT

j_call: TRBJ2-2
clone_size: -
d_call: TRBD2
v_call: TRBV12-5
cdr3_aa: CASGSGTGWNTGELFF
cdr3_nt: TGTGCTAGTGGTAGCGGGACGGGATGGAACACCGGGGAGCTGTTTTTT

j_call: TRBJ2-7
clone_size: -
d_call: -
v_call: TRBV5-1
cdr3_aa: CASSFEAAMGVTYEQYF
cdr3_nt: TGCGCCAGCAGCTTTGAAGCTGCGATGGGCGTTACCTACGAGCAGTACTTC

j_call: TRBJ2-7
clone_size: -
d_call: -
v_call: TRBV5-1
cdr3_aa: CASSLLRGATYEQYF
cdr3_nt: TGCGCCAGCAGCTTGCTCAGGGGGGCCACCTACGAGCAGTACTTC

j_call: TRBJ1-4
clone_size: -
d_call: -
v_call: TRBV6-5
cdr3_aa: CASSYVHPTNEKLFF
cdr3_nt: TGTGCCAGCAGTTACGTCCATCCAACTAATGAAAAACTGTTTTTT

j_call: TRBJ1-2
clone_size: -
d_call: TRBD1
v_call: TRBV5-6
cdr3_aa: CASSLDRGKDYGYTF
cdr3_nt: TGTGCCAGCAGCTTGGACAGGGGGAAGGACTATGGCTACACCTTC

j_call: TRBJ1-6
clone_size: -
d_call: -
v_call: TRBV10-3
cdr3_aa: CAISDKGRSSYNSPLHF
cdr3_nt: TGTGCCATCAGTGATAAGGGACGGAGCTCCTATAATTCACCCCTCCACTTT

j_call: TRBJ2-7
clone_size: -
d_call: TRBD1
v_call: TRBV3-1/TRBV3-2
cdr3_aa: CASSQAWTGAYEQYF
cdr3_nt: TGTGCCAGCAGCCAAGCGTGGACAGGCGCCTACGAGCAGTACTTC

j_call: TRBJ2-1
clone_size: -
d_call: -
v_call: TRBV18
cdr3_aa: CASSPPGYNEQFF
cdr3_nt: TGTGCCAGCTCACCACCCGGATACAATGAGCAGTTCTTC

j_call: TRBJ1-6
clone_size: medium-sized
d_call: -
v_call: TRBV7-8
cdr3_aa: CASSFDRNSPLHF
cdr3_nt: TGTGCCAGCAGCTTCGACCGGAATTCACCCCTCCACTTT

j_call: TRBJ1-5
clone_size: -
d_call: -
v_call: TRBV30
cdr3_aa: CAWSGSGRNQPQHF
cdr3_nt: TGTGCCTGGAGTGGCTCAGGGAGGAATCAGCCCCAGCATTTT

j_call: TRBJ1-6
clone_size: -
d_call: -
v_call: TRBV6-2/TRBV6-3
cdr3_aa: CASSKLMSRSSYNSPLHF
cdr3_nt: TGTGCCAGCAGTAAACTCATGTCCAGGAGCTCCTATAATTCACCCCTCCACTTT

j_call: TRBJ2-1
clone_size: -
d_call: -
v_call: TRBV4-3
cdr3_aa: CASSQEATATYNEQFF
cdr3_nt: TGCGCCAGCAGCCAAGAGGCGACTGCGACCTACAATGAGCAGTTCTTC

j_call: TRBJ1-3
clone_size: -
d_call: -
v_call: TRBV2
cdr3_aa: CASRIFGVSGNTIYF
cdr3_nt: TGTGCCAGCAGGATCTTCGGGGTCTCTGGAAACACCATATATTTT

j_call: TRBJ2-3
clone_size: -
d_call: -
v_call: TRBV3-1/TRBV3-2
cdr3_aa: CASSHSGGGDTQYF
cdr3_nt: TGTGCCAGCAGCCATTCGGGGGGCGGGGATACGCAGTATTTT

j_call: TRBJ1-1
clone_size: -
d_call: -
v_call: TRBV20-1
cdr3_aa: CSALRNTEAFF
cdr3_nt: TGCAGTGCTCTGAGGAACACTGAAGCTTTCTTT

j_call: TRBJ1-1
clone_size: -
d_call: -
v_call: TRBV3-1/TRBV3-2
cdr3_aa: CASSRNWGLRTEAFF
cdr3_nt: TGTGCCAGCAGCCGGAACTGGGGGCTCAGGACTGAAGCTTTCTTT

j_call: TRBJ2-5
clone_size: -
d_call: TRBD2
v_call: TRBV6-5
cdr3_aa: CASLSGGARETQYF
cdr3_nt: TGTGCCAGTCTGAGCGGGGGGGCCCGGGAGACCCAGTACTTC

j_call: TRBJ2-3
clone_size: -
d_call: TRBD2
v_call: TRBV7-8
cdr3_aa: CASSLGGTGDTQYF
cdr3_nt: TGTGCCAGCAGCCTCGGGGGGACCGGAGATACGCAGTATTTT

j_call: TRBJ1-4
clone_size: -
d_call: TRBD1
v_call: TRBV2
cdr3_aa: CASMPRGGIATNEKLFF
cdr3_nt: TGTGCCAGCATGCCCAGGGGGGGGATCGCAACTAATGAAAAACTGTTTTTT

j_call: TRBJ1-2
clone_size: -
d_call: -
v_call: TRBV28
cdr3_aa: CASSLTGTGGYTF
cdr3_nt: TGTGCCAGCAGTTTGACAGGAACGGGTGGCTACACCTTC

j_call: TRBJ2-3
clone_size: -
d_call: -
v_call: TRBV11-3
cdr3_aa: CASSLVSAHGTDTQYF
cdr3_nt: TGTGCCAGCAGCTTAGTAAGCGCTCATGGGACAGATACGCAGTATTTT

j_call: TRBJ2-4
clone_size: -
d_call: -
v_call: TRBV7-6
cdr3_aa: CASSLVEPAKNIQYF
cdr3_nt: TGTGCCAGCAGCTTAGTCGAGCCAGCCAAAAACATTCAGTACTTC

j_call: TRBJ2-5
clone_size: medium-sized
d_call: -
v_call: TRBV3-1/TRBV3-2
cdr3_aa: CASRQVGLGETQYF
cdr3_nt: TGTGCCAGCAGGCAAGTGGGTCTAGGAGAGACCCAGTACTTC

j_call: TRBJ1-5
clone_size: -
d_call: -
v_call: TRBV7-8
cdr3_aa: CASSLVGQRSNQPQHF
cdr3_nt: TGTGCCAGCAGCTTAGTTGGACAAAGAAGTAATCAGCCCCAGCATTTT

j_call: TRBJ2-3
clone_size: -
d_call: TRBD2
v_call: TRBV19
cdr3_aa: CASSRYLAGSRTDTQYF
cdr3_nt: TGTGCCAGTAGTAGGTACCTAGCGGGGAGCCGCACAGATACGCAGTATTTT

j_call: TRBJ1-5
clone_size: -
d_call: -
v_call: TRBV19
cdr3_aa: CASSTTGWRQPQHF
cdr3_nt: TGTGCCAGTAGCACCACAGGGTGGCGGCAGCCCCAGCATTTT